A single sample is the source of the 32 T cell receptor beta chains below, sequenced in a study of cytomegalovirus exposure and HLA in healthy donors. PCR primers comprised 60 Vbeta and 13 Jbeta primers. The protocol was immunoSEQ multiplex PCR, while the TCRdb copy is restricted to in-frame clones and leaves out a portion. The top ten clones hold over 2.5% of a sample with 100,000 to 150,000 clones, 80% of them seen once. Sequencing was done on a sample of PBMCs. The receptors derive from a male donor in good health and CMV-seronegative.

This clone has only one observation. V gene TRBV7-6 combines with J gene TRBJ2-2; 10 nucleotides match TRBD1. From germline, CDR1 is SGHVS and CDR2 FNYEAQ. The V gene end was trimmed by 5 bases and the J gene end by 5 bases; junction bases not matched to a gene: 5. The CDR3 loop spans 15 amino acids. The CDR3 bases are TGTGCCAGCAGCCGAGGGACAGGGGCAACCGGGGAGCTGTTTTTT. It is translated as CASSRGTGATGELFF.

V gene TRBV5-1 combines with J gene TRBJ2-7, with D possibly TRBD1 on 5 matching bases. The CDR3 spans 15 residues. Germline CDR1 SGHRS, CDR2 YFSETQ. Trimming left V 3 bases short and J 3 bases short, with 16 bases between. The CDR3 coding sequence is TGCGCCAGCAGCTGGGATCCCGACAGTTTCTACGAGCAGTACTTC. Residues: CASSWDPDSFYEQYF.

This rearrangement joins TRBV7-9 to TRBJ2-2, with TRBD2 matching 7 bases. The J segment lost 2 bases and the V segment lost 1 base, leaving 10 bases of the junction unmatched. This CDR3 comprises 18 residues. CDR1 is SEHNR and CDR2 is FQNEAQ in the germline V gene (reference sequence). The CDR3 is CASSLEIGLAVNTGELFF. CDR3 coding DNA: TGTGCCAGCAGCTTAGAGATCGGCCTAGCGGTCAACACCGGGGAGCTGTTTTTT.

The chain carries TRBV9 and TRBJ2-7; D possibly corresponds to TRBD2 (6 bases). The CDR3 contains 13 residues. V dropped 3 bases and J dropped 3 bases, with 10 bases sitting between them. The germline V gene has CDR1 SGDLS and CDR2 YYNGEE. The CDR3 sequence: CASSEGGHYEQYF. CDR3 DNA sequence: TGTGCCAGCAGCGAGGGAGGCCACTACGAGCAGTACTTC.

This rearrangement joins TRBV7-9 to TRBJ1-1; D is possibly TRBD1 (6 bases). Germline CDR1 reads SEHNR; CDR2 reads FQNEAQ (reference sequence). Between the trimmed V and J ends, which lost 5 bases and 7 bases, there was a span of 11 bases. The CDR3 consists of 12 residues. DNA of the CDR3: TGTGCCAGCAGCCGCGGACAGATTGAAGCTTTCTTT. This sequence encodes CASSRGQIEAFF.

This chain's CDR3 is CASSFGTAGTYEQYF. The CDR3 DNA follows: TGTGCCAGCAGCTTCGGGACAGCAGGAACCTACGAGCAGTACTTC. The chain couples TRBV7-6 to TRBJ2-7; TRBD1 agrees at 7 bases. The germline gives CDR1 SGHVS, CDR2 FNYEAQ. V trimming: 3 bases; J trimming: 2 bases; junction bases outside the gene matches: 7. CDR3 size: 15 residues.

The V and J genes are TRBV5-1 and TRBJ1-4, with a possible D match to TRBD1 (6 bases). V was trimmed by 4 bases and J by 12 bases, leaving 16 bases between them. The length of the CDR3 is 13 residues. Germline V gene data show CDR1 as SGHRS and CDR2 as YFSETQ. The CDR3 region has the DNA TGCGCCAGCAGCGAACAGGGTCCGTCGGAACTGTTTTTT. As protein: CASSEQGPSELFF.

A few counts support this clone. CDR3 residues: CASSQVVSGFSSYEQYF. The CDR3 coding sequence is TGCGCCAGCAGCCAAGTTGTTAGCGGGTTCAGCTCCTACGAGCAGTACTTC. This rearrangement joins TRBV4-1 to TRBJ2-7; 7 positions match TRBD2. Germline trimming cut 1 base from V and 0 bases from J; bases unmatched to any gene: 9. The CDR3 has 17 amino acids. Germline loops: CDR1 MGHRA, CDR2 YSYEKL.

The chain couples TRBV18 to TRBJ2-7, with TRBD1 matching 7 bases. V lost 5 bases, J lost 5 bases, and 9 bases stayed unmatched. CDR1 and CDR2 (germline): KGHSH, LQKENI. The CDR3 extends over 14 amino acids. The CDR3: CASSLNDRVNEQYF. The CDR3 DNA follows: TGTGCCAGCTCATTAAACGACAGGGTCAACGAGCAGTACTTC.

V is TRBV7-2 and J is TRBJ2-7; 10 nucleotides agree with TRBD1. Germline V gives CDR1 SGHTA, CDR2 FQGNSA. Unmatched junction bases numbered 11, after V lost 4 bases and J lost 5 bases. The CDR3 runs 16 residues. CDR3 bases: TGTGCCAGCAGCTCGGGAACGCCGGGACAGGGGAACGAGCAGTACTTC. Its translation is CASSSGTPGQGNEQYF. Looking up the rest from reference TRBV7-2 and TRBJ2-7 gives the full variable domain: GAGVSQSPSNKVTEKGKDVELRCDPISGHTALYWYRQSLGQGLEFLIYFQGNSAPDKSGLPSDRFSAERTGGSVSTLTIQRTQQEDSAVYLCASSSGTPGQGNEQYFGPGTRLTVT.

CDR3 sequence: CASRSGGAEQYF. The CDR3 DNA reads as TGTGCCAGCAGATCGGGGGGCGCCGAGCAGTACTTC. The rearrangement links TRBV27 to TRBJ2-7; TRBD2 is a possible D gene (7 bases). V shed 6 bases and J shed 6 bases, with 12 bases lying between them. The CDR3 runs to 12 residues. Germline V gene sequence: CDR1 MNHEY, CDR2 SMNVEV (reference sequence).

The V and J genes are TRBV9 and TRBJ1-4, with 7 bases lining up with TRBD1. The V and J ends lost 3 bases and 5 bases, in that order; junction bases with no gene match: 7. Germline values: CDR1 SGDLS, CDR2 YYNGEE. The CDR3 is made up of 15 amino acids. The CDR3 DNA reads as TGTGCCAGCAGCGCGGGACAGTATGGGAATGAAAAACTGTTTTTT. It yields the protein CASSAGQYGNEKLFF.

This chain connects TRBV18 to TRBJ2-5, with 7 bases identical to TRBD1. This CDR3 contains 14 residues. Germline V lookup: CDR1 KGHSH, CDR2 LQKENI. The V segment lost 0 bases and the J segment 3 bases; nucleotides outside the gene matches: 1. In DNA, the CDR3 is TGTGCCAGCTCACCACCGGGACAGAAAGAGACCCAGTACTTC. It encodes CASSPPGQKETQYF.

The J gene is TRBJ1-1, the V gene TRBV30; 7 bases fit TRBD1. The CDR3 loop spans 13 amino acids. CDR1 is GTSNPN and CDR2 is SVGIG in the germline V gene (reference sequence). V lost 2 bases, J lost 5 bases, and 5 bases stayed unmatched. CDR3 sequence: CAWSTGDRTEAFF. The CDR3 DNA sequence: TGTGCCTGGAGTACAGGGGATAGAACTGAAGCTTTCTTT.

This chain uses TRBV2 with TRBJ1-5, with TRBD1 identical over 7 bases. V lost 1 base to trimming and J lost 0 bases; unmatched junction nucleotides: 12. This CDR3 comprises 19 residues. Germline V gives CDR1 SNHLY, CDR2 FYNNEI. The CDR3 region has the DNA TGTGCCAGCAGTGAAGAACCGGGACAGTCCCATTCTAGCAATCAGCCCCAGCATTTT. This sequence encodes CASSEEPGQSHSSNQPQHF.

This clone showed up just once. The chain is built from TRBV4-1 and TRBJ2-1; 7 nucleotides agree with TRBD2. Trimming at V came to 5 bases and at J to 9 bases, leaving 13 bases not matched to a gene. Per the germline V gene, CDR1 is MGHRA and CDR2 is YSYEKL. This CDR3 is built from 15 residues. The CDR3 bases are TGCGCCAGCAGCTCCTATGGGGAGGGCTTAAGTGAGCAGTTCTTC. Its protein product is CASSSYGEGLSEQFF.

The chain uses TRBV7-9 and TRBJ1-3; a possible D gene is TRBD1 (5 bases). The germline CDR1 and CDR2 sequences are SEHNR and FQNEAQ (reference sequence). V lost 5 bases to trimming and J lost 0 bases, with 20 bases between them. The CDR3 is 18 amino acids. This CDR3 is CASSRSLLDISSGNTIYF. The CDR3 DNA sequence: TGTGCCAGCAGCCGATCCCTTTTGGACATTTCCTCTGGAAACACCATATATTTT.

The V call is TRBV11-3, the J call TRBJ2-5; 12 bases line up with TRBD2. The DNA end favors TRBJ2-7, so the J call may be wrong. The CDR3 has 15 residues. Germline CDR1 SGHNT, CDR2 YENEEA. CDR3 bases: TGTGCCAGCAGCTCCGGACTAGCGGGATTGTACGAGCAGTACTTC. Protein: CASSSGLAGLYEQYF.

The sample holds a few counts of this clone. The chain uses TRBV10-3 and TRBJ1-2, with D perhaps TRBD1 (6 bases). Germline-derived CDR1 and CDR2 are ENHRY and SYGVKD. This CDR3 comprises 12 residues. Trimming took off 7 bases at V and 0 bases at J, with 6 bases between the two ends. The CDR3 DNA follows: TGTGCCATCACAGGGGCTAACTATGGCTACACCTTC. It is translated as CAITGANYGYTF.

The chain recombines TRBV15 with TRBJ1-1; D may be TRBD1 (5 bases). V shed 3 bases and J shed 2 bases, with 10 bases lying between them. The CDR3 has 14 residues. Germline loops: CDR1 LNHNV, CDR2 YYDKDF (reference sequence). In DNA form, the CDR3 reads TGTGCCACCAGCAGCCGCTGGGGCAACACTGAAGCTTTCTTT. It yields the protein CATSSRWGNTEAFF.

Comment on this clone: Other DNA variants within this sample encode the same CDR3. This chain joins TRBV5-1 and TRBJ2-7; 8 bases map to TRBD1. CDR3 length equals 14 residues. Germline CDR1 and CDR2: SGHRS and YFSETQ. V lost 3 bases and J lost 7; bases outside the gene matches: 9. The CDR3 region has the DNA TGCGCCAGCAGCTCCATCGACAGGGGAGGAGAGCAGTACTTC. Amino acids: CASSSIDRGGEQYF.

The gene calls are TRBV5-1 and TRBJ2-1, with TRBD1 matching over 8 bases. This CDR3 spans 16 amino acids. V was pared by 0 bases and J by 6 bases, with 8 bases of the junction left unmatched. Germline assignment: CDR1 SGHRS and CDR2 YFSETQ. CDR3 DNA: TGCGCCAGCAGCTTGGAAAGACAGGGGTTGGTCAATGAGCAGTTCTTC. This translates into CASSLERQGLVNEQFF. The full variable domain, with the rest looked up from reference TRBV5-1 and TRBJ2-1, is KAGVTQTPRYLIKTRGQQVTLSCSPISGHRSVSWYQQTPGQGLQFLFEYFSETQRNKGNFPGRFSGRQFSNSRSEMNVSTLELGDSALYLCASSLERQGLVNEQFFGPGTRLTVL.

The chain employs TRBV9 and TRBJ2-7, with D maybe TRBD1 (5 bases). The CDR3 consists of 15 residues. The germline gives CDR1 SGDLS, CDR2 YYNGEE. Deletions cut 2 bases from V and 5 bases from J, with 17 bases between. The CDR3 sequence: CASSVDQGFFDEQYF. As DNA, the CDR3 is TGTGCCAGCAGCGTCGATCAGGGTTTTTTCGACGAGCAGTACTTC.

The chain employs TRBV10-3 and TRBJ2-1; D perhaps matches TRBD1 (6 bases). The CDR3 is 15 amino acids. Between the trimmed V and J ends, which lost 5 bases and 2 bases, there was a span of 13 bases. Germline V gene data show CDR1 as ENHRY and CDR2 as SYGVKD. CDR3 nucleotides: TGTGCCATCAGTCCCGGGACAAGTACCTACAATGAGCAGTTCTTC. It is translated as CAISPGTSTYNEQFF.

As DNA, the CDR3 is TGTGCCAGCAGCTTACCAGGCCAAGAGACCCAGTACTTC. Translating gives CASSLPGQETQYF. The V and J genes are TRBV7-9 and TRBJ2-5; D unclear. The CDR3 contains 13 residues. V was trimmed by 2 bases and J by 1 base, leaving 5 bases between them. Germline-derived CDR1 and CDR2 are SEHNR and FQNEAQ (reference sequence).

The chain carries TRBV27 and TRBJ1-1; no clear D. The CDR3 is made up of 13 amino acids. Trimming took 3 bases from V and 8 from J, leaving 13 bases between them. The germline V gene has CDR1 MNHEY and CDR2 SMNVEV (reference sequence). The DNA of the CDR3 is TGTGCCAGCAGTTTTGGGGAGGGCCTAGAAGCTTTCTTT. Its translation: CASSFGEGLEAFF.

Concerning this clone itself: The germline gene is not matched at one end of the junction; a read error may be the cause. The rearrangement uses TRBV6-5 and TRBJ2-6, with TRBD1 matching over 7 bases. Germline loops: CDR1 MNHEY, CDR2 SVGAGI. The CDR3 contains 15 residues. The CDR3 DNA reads TGTGCCAGCAGTTACGACAGGGCTGGGGCCAACGGCCTGACTTTC. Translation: CASSYDRAGANGLTF.

The CDR3, as DNA: TGTGCCAGCAGCCAAGGAGTCCGACAGACGAACACCGGGGAGCTGTTTTTT. Protein product: CASSQGVRQTNTGELFF. The chain is built from TRBV14 and TRBJ2-2, with D possibly TRBD1 on 5 matching bases. From germline, CDR1 is SGHDN and CDR2 FVKESK. Trimming shortened V by 1 base and J by 0 bases, and 12 bases separated the two germline ends. The CDR3 is 17 amino acids.

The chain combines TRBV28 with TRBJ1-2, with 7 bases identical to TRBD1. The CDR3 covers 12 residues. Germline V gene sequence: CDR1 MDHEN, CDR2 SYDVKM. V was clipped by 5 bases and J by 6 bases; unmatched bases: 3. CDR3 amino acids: CASSEGAHGYTF. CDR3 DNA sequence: TGTGCCAGCAGTGAGGGGGCCCATGGCTACACCTTC.

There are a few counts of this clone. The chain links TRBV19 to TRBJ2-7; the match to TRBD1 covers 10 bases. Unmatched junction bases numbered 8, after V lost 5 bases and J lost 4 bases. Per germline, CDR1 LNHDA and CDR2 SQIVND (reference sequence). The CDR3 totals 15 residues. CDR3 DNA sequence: TGTGCCAGTAGTGTCCCCGGGACAGGGGTTTACGAGCAGTACTTC. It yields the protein CASSVPGTGVYEQYF.

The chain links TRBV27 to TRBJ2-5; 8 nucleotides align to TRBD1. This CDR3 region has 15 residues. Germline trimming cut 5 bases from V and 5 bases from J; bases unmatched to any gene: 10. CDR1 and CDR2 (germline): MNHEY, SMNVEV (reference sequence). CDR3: CASSARTGTRETQYF. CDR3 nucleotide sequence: TGTGCCAGCAGTGCCAGGACAGGGACCCGTGAGACCCAGTACTTC.

The chain's CDR3 is CASSLDEQGLSAPFYEQYF. CDR3 sequence (DNA): TGTGCCAGCAGCTTGGACGAGCAGGGGTTGAGTGCCCCCTTTTACGAGCAGTACTTC. The rearrangement uses TRBV5-4 and TRBJ2-7; possibly TRBD1 for D (6 bases). The V and J ends lost 0 bases and 4 bases respectively, with 26 bases between them. Per germline, CDR1 SGHNT and CDR2 YYREEE (reference sequence). The CDR3 length is 19 residues.